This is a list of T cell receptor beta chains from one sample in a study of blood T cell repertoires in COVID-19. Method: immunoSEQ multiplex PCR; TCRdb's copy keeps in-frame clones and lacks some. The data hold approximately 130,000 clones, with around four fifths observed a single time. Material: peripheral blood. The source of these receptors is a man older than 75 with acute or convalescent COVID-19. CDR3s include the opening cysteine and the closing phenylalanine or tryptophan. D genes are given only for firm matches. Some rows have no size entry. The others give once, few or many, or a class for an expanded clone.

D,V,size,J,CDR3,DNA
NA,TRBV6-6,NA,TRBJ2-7,CASSFGNPPIYEQYF,TGTGCCAGCAGTTTCGGTAACCCGCCCATCTACGAGCAGTACTTC
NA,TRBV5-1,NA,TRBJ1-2,CASSQDTLYGYTF,TGCGCCAGCAGCCAGGACACCCTCTATGGCTACACCTTC
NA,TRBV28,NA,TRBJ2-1,CASSSPLSHEQFF,TGTGCCAGCAGTTCCCCTCTGAGCCATGAGCAGTTCTTC
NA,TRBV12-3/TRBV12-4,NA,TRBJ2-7,CASSFLGRVEQYF,TGTGCCAGCAGTTTCCTTGGCCGGGTCGAGCAGTACTTC
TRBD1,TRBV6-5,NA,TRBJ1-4,CASSYGQGGVKLFF,TGTGCCAGCAGTTACGGACAGGGGGGTGTAAAACTGTTTTTT
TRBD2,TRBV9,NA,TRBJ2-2,CASSVDSGAHTGELFF,TGTGCCAGCAGCGTAGATAGCGGGGCCCACACCGGGGAGCTGTTTTTT
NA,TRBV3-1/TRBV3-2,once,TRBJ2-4,CASTNWDIAKNIQYF,TGTGCCAGCACCAACTGGGACATAGCCAAAAACATTCAGTACTTC
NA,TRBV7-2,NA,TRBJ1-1,CASSLFSETEAFF,TGTGCCAGCAGCTTATTTTCGGAGACTGAAGCTTTCTTT
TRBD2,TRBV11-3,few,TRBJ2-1,CASSLRSGNNEQFF,TGTGCCAGCAGCTTGAGGAGCGGGAACAATGAGCAGTTCTTC
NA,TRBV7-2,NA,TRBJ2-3,CASSFRQGGTDTQYF,TGTGCCAGCAGCTTCCGCCAGGGTGGAACAGATACGCAGTATTTT
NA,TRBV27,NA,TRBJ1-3,CASSPHVGASGNTIYF,TGTGCCAGCAGCCCGCACGTTGGGGCCTCTGGAAACACCATATATTTT
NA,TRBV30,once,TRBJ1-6,CAWSVRGDPYNSPLHF,TGTGCCTGGAGTGTACGGGGGGACCCCTATAATTCACCCCTCCACTTT
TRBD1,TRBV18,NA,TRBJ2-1,CASTGTGAFSYNEQFF,TGTGCCAGCACTGGGACAGGGGCCTTCTCCTACAATGAGCAGTTCTTC
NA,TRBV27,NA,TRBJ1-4,CASSPLRVIATNEKLFF,TGTGCCAGCAGTCCCCTCAGGGTTATTGCAACTAATGAAAAACTGTTTTTT
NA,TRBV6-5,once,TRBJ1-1,CASSYSGPNMNTEAFF,TGTGCCAGCAGTTACTCGGGGCCCAACATGAACACTGAAGCTTTCTTT
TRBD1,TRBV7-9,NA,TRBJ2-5,CASSLTGTADETQYF,TGTGCCAGCAGCTTAACCGGGACAGCGGATGAGACCCAGTACTTC
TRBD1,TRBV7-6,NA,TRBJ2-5,CASSLASFFGQGTETQYF,TGTGCCAGCAGCTTAGCAAGTTTTTTCGGACAGGGGACCGAGACCCAGTACTTC
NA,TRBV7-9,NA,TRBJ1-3,CASSSSTLGNTIYF,NA
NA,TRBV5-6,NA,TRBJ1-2,CASTQEGRVYGYTF,TGTGCCAGCACCCAGGAGGGGCGGGTCTATGGCTACACCTTC
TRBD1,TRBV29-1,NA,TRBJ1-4,CSAKRGTASNEKLFF,TGCAGCGCTAAAAGAGGGACAGCGAGTAATGAAAAACTGTTTTTT
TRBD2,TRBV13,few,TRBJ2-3,CASSPTSGTDTQYF,TGTGCCAGCAGCCCGACTAGCGGCACAGATACGCAGTATTTT
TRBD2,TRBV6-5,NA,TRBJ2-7,CASSRGRGIHEQYF,TGTGCCAGCTCACGGGGGAGGGGAATACACGAGCAGTACTTC
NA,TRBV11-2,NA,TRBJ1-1,CASSLGYREMNTEAFF,TGTGCCAGCAGCTTAGGGTACAGGGAAATGAACACTGAAGCTTTCTTT
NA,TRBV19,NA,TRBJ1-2,CASSSTSRGGYTF,TGTGCCAGTAGTAGCACCTCTCGGGGGGGCTACACCTTC
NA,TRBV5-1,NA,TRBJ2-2,CASSLATSLAGELFF,TGCGCCAGCAGCTTGGCAACTTCTCTGGCCGGGGAGCTGTTTTTT
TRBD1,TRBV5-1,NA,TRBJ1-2,CASSSLTGGSYTF,TGCGCCAGCAGCTCCTTGACAGGGGGAAGCTACACCTTC
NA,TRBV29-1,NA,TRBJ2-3,CSVELGGSGTDTQYF,TGCAGCGTTGAACTTGGGGGTAGCGGTACAGATACGCAGTATTTT
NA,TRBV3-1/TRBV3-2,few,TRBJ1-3,CASSLSNRGNTIYF,TGTGCCAGCAGCCTTAGCAACCGGGGAAACACCATATATTTT
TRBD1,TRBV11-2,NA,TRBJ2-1,CASSLRQGQGNNEQFF,TGTGCCAGCAGCCTACGCCAGGGACAGGGGAACAATGAGCAGTTCTTC
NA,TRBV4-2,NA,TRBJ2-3,CASSQDWAQPGTDTQYF,TGTGCCAGCAGCCAAGATTGGGCCCAACCTGGCACAGATACGCAGTATTTT
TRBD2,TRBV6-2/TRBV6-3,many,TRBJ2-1,CASSYRRGGDSYNEQFF,TGTGCCAGCAGTTACCGACGCGGGGGTGACTCCTACAATGAGCAGTTCTTC
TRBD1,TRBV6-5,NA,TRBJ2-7,CASSYSLTGSYEQYF,TGTGCCAGCAGTTACTCACTGACAGGGTCCTACGAGCAGTACTTC
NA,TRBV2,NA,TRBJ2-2,CASSEAGGLSGELFF,TGTGCCAGCAGTGAAGCGGGGGGGCTTTCCGGGGAGCTGTTTTTT
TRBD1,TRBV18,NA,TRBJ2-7,CASSPYGTGVDEQYF,TGTGCCAGCTCACCGTATGGGACAGGGGTAGACGAGCAGTACTTC
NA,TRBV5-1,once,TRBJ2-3,CASSSERADTQYF,TGCGCCAGCAGCTCAGAGCGTGCAGATACGCAGTATTTT
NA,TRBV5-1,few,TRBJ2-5,CASSHDNQETQYF,TGCGCCAGCAGCCACGACAACCAAGAGACCCAGTACTTC
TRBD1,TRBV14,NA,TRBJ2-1,CASSGTGGDEQFF,TGTGCCAGCAGCGGGACAGGGGGGGATGAGCAGTTCTTC
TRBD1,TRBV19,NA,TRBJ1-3,CASTRTGFGNTIYF,TGTGCCAGTACCCGGACAGGCTTCGGAAACACCATATATTTT
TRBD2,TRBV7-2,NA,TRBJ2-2,CASRRGGRAGELFF,TGTGCCAGCCGGCGGGGGGGCCGGGCCGGGGAGCTGTTTTTT
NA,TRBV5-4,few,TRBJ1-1,CASSLAGASDTEAFF,TGTGCCAGCAGCTTGGCTGGGGCCAGTGACACTGAAGCTTTCTTT
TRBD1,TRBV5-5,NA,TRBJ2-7,CASSSGPGTGGVYEQYF,TGTGCCAGCAGCTCAGGTCCCGGGACAGGGGGAGTCTACGAGCAGTACTTC
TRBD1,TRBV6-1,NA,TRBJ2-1,CASSVTGGTRRTLNEQFF,TGTGCCAGCAGTGTAACAGGGGGCACAAGACGAACCCTTAATGAGCAGTTCTTC